This TCR beta chain comes out of a study of T cells in Graves' hyperthyroidism and ophthalmopathy. Regarding the study as a whole: Also found in blood were most expanded thyroid clonotypes above 0.001.

Amplified TCR beta CDR3 regions derived from RNA transcripts. An initial round of RT-PCR targeting the TCR CDR3 relied on the HTBI primer set. TCRdb passed the multiplex PCR reads through MiXCR, listing each CDR3 protein once. The table lists approximately 300,000 distinct CDR3 sequences, about 15% of them singletons. The CDR3 has 12 residues. Trimming pared 4 bases from V and 6 bases from J, leaving 4 bases between. Germline CDR1 is MDHEN and CDR2 is SYDVKM. This clonotype has ten or more counts. Its antigen is unidentified. Uncontrolled infection, other autoimmune disease, pregnancy and lactation each barred patients from inclusion. Each diagnosis was grounded in clinical symptoms, serum thyroxine and TRAb, thyroid ultrasound, and orbital computed tomography. The PBMCs were taken from approximately 9 ml of fresh peripheral blood.

Sequencing was performed on blood. The gene calls are TRBV28 and TRBJ1-6; D uncertain. The source is a woman aged 55-69 years with Graves' ophthalmopathy. The CDR3 here is CASSSPNSPLHF. The CDR3 coding sequence is TGTGCCAGCAGTTCACCTAATTCACCCCTCCACTTT. Drawing the rest from reference TRBV28 and TRBJ1-6, the complete variable domain is DVKVTQSSRYLVKRTGEKVFLECVQDMDHENMFWYRQDPGLGLRLIYFSYDVKMKEKGDIPEGYSVSREKKERFSLILESASTNQTSMYLCASSSPNSPLHFGNGTRLTVT.